This T cell receptor beta chain came from a study of cytomegalovirus exposure and HLA in healthy donors. Donors had nominal health at sampling but likely had unrecorded immune exposures. Whole-study findings and limits: A later analysis linked a missense DCLRE1C variant to TCR beta V- and J-gene trimming. CMV serostatus stood as the only immune exposure information on hand.

About this clone: Its antigen remains unidentified.

The CDR3 covers 15 residues. The ends were cut back, 4 bases at V and 6 bases at J, with 19 bases in the middle. CDR1 is MNHEY, CDR2 SVGAGI, per germline. Researchers ran the PCR with 60 Vbeta and 13 Jbeta primers. In the authors' methods: There were tens of millions of unique TCR beta chains by a later count, and some 10 million of them were shared. Assay used: immunoSEQ multiplex PCR; TCRdb lists only in-frame clones, some missing. V, J and clone size derive from that table, while D and trimming were established from the DNA sequence. Its clone listing holds under 65,000 clones. This clonotype was obtained from a woman in her 30s in good health and CMV-seropositive. The sequencing input was PBMCs. This sequence joins TRBV6-5 and TRBJ2-7; D remains ambiguous. CDR3 in amino acids: CASSSLSTTALEQYF. DNA for the CDR3: TGTGCCAGCAGTTCTCTCTCGACAACGGCCCTCGAGCAGTACTTC.